This T cell receptor beta chain appears in the sequencing data of a study of cytotoxic CD8 clonotypes in ibrutinib-treated CLL. Trimming stripped 5 bases from V and 5 bases from J, with 6 bases between. Germline loops: CDR1 SEHNR, CDR2 FQNEAQ (reference sequence). The CDR3 totals 11 residues. Clones were sequenced by immunoSEQ multiplex PCR, and TCRdb holds only the in-frame ones, with some missing. The profile shows about 84,000 clones, approximately 86% of them singletons. The clonotype comes from a human donor with chronic lymphocytic leukemia. The sample consisted of PBMCs, taken before ibrutinib treatment. The V and J genes are TRBV7-9 and TRBJ1-2; D remains ambiguous. The CDR3 region is CASSPVYGYTF. The CDR3 nucleotides read TGTGCCAGCAGCCCGGTATATGGCTACACCTTC.